The subject of this entry is one TCR beta chain. Antigen specificity is unknown. The record originates from a study of lymphopenia after photon versus proton radiotherapy. V dropped 1 base and J dropped 4 bases, with 11 bases sitting between them. Germline CDR1 reads SGHAT; CDR2 reads FQNNGV. The CDR3 totals 15 residues. Profiling relied on immunoSEQ multiplex PCR, and the TCRdb table lists in-frame clones only, not all of them. The sample holds 55,000 to 70,000 clones; about 86% are singletons and the top ten take less than 2.5%. Points from the study as a whole: Proton therapy kept repertoires fairly stable, unlike photons, which gained effector/memory cells. Oligoclonal CD8+ Temra expansion after nadir drove photon patients' diversity drop. In patients who died, overall survival fell as post-nadir TCR diversity dropped more.

The sequenced sample was peripheral blood, obtained from a patient treated with photon-based radiotherapy. This clonotype was sampled from a man aged 35-49 years with gastric cancer. The chain couples TRBV11-2 to TRBJ1-3; TRBD1 might be the D (5 bases). The CDR3 region is CASSLVGGKGNTIYF. In DNA, the CDR3 is TGTGCCAGCAGCTTAGTGGGGGGTAAAGGAAACACCATATATTTT.